This TCR beta chain came from a study of T cells in tumors after PD-1 blockade. Overall study: Blood samples averaged around 110,000 templates (range roughly 24,000-280,000) and over 35,000 unique clonotypes.

This CDR3 is built from 13 residues. Germline V gene data show CDR1 as GTSNPN and CDR2 as SVGIG (reference sequence). Trimming took 7 bases from V and 0 from J, leaving 13 bases between them. Regarding this clone: What it binds is unknown.

Method: immunoSEQ multiplex PCR; TCRdb's copy keeps in-frame clones and lacks some. The profile shows more than 50,000 clones, about 74% of them singletons. Whole-study findings and limits: Peripheral recruitment is suggested, as some novel exhausted tumor clones were in pre-treatment blood.

The TCR was taken from a human donor with basal cell carcinoma. This chain joins TRBV30 and TRBJ2-7; a possible D gene is TRBD2 (5 bases). The source material was PBMCs, sampled after anti-PD-1 treatment. The CDR3 sequence is CASSGSLSYEQYF. The CDR3 nucleotides read TGTGCCTCCTCTGGGAGCCTCTCCTACGAGCAGTACTTC.